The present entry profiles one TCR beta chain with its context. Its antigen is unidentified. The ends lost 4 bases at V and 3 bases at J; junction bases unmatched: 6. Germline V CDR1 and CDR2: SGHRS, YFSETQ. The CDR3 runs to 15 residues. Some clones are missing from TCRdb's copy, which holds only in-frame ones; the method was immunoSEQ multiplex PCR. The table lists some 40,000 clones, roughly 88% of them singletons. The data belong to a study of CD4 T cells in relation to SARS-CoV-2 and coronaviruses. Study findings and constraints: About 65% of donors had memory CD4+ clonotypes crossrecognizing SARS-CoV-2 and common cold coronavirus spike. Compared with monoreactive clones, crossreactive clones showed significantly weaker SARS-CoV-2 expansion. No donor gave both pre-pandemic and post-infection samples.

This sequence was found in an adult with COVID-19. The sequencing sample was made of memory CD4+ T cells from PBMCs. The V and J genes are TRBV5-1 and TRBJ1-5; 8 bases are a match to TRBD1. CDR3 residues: CASSVGQGINQPQHF. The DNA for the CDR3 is TGCGCCAGCAGCGTAGGACAGGGAATCAATCAGCCCCAGCATTTT.